Given below is one T cell receptor beta chain in context. The antigen is undetermined. The sample originates from a study of cytomegalovirus exposure and HLA in healthy donors. Study-wide points: An assumption of roughly uniform sequencing depth across donors underlay the presence/absence analyses.

Researchers ran the PCR with 60 Vbeta and 13 Jbeta primers. Libraries were prepared by immunoSEQ multiplex PCR; TCRdb keeps only in-frame clonotypes and omits some of them. The sample shows more than 140,000 clones, almost 85% of them seen only once. The CDR3 extends over 14 amino acids. Germline-derived CDR1 and CDR2 are MDHEN and SYDVKM. V lost 7 bases, J lost 5 bases, and 14 bases lay in between. The source is a woman between 40 and 50 years old in good health and CMV-seronegative. The V gene is TRBV28, the J gene TRBJ1-4, with D unclear. Sequenced material: PBMCs. CDR3 sequence: CASTLVGLNEKLFF. CDR3 DNA sequence: TGTGCCAGCACTCTGGTTGGGCTAAATGAAAAACTGTTTTTT.